This passage covers 29 T cell receptor beta chains from one sample sequenced in a study of prognosis after radiotherapy for stage I lung cancer. The study amplified the TCR beta CDR3 region from genomic DNA. This amplification was carried out by two rounds of multiplex PCR. Round one of PCR was performed, and it used primers specific to each TRBV and TRBJ gene. Via MiXCR, TCRdb re-called the multiplex PCR reads, giving one row per CDR3 protein. Among around 31,000 distinct CDR3 sequences listed, around half were seen once. The specimen comprised PBMCs, sampled before or after stereotactic body radiation therapy (not recorded which). The receptors shown here come from a donor aged 50 or older with non-small cell lung cancer.

V usage is TRBV7-2 and J usage is TRBJ2-2; no reliable D call. The CDR3 length is 17 residues. V shed 5 bases and J shed 1 base, with 17 bases lying between them. Germline-derived CDR1 and CDR2 are SGHTA and FQGNSA. CDR3 amino acids: CASSTPRGFQNTGELFF. The CDR3 nucleotides read TGTGCCAGCAGCACGCCTCGTGGGTTCCAGAACACCGGGGAGCTGTTTTTT. The variable domain in full, completed from reference TRBV7-2 and TRBJ2-2, reads GAGVSQSPSNKVTEKGKDVELRCDPISGHTALYWYRQSLGQGLEFLIYFQGNSAPDKSGLPSDRFSAERTGGSVSTLTIQRTQQEDSAVYLCASSTPRGFQNTGELFFGEGSRLTVL.

This clonotype was counted at least ten times. This chain connects TRBV11-3 to TRBJ2-1; D ambiguous. Deletions cut 0 bases from V and 15 bases from J, with 15 bases between. The germline CDR1 and CDR2 sequences are SGHNT and YENEEA. CDR3 length: 13 residues. The CDR3, as DNA: TGTGCCAGCAGCTTAGATGGGGTTAGCCCTTGGTTCTTC. Amino acids: CASSLDGVSPWFF.

Many counts were recorded for this clonotype. The chain carries TRBV9 and TRBJ1-2; no clear D. The V gene lost 3 bases and the J gene lost 4 bases, with 10 bases spanning the gap. Germline V lookup: CDR1 SGDLS, CDR2 YYNGEE. This CDR3 has 13 amino acids. The CDR3 is CASSADGSYGYTF. The CDR3 bases are TGTGCCAGCAGCGCCGACGGGAGCTATGGCTACACCTTC.

In its sample, this clonotype was seen once. The DNA for the CDR3 is TGTGCCAGCAGCCGCCGTCTCACAGATACGCAGTATTTT. Translating it yields CASSRRLTDTQYF. The chain recombines TRBV11-2 with TRBJ2-3; D ambiguous. CDR3 size: 13 residues. CDR1 and CDR2 from the germline V gene are SGHAT and FQNNGV. V lost 5 bases and J lost 2, with 8 bases in between.

This clonotype was seen repeatedly, ten times or more. The V gene is TRBV9, the J gene TRBJ2-7, with D maybe TRBD1 (5 bases). This CDR3 comprises 15 residues. Germline V gene sequence: CDR1 SGDLS, CDR2 YYNGEE. V dropped 0 bases and J dropped 2 bases, with 12 bases sitting between them. CDR3 loop: CASSVGMDTAYEQYF. In DNA, the CDR3 is TGTGCCAGCAGCGTAGGAATGGACACCGCCTACGAGCAGTACTTC. Complete variable domain (other parts from reference TRBV9 and TRBJ2-7): DSGVTQTPKHLITATGQRVTLRCSPRSGDLSVYWYQQSLDQGLQFLIQYYNGEERAKGNILERFSAQQFPDLHSELNLSSLELGDSALYFCASSVGMDTAYEQYFGPGTRLTVT.

V and J are TRBV5-1 and TRBJ2-2; weak D call: TRBD2 (6 bases). Germline V lookup: CDR1 SGHRS, CDR2 YFSETQ. V was cut by 8 bases and J by 4 bases, with 18 bases left in between. The CDR3 covers 15 residues. For the CDR3, the DNA is TGCGCCAGTGAAGGGTACGGGACTCCCACCGGGGAGCTGTTTTTT. Amino acid sequence: CASEGYGTPTGELFF. Supplemented by reference TRBV5-1 and TRBJ2-2, the full variable domain reads KAGVTQTPRYLIKTRGQQVTLSCSPISGHRSVSWYQQTPGQGLQFLFEYFSETQRNKGNFPGRFSGRQFSNSRSEMNVSTLELGDSALYLCASEGYGTPTGELFFGEGSRLTVL.

This sequence joins TRBV7-2 and TRBJ1-1, with D perhaps TRBD1 (5 bases). V was shortened by 5 bases and J by 1 base, with 20 bases between the two germline ends. The germline V gene has CDR1 SGHTA and CDR2 FQGNSA. The CDR3 covers 17 residues. The CDR3 protein is CASSRSSIAGRNTEAFF. CDR3 in DNA: TGTGCCAGCAGCCGAAGTTCAATTGCAGGGCGGAACACTGAAGCTTTCTTT.

Regarding this clonotype: Since no conserved phenylalanine or tryptophan closes the CDR3, a read error is the likely cause. DNA for the CDR3: TGTGCCAGCAGTAAGACAGAGAACACTGAAGCTTTCCTT. Its translation is CASSKTENTEAFL. This chain uses TRBV6-1 with TRBJ1-1; the D gene is possibly TRBD1 (5 bases). V was cut by 5 bases and J by 1 base, with 8 bases left in between. CDR1 MNHNS and CDR2 SASEGT come from the germline V gene. The CDR3 loop spans 13 amino acids.

This clonotype was seen once. It is likely a read error: a sequence one base away is far more abundant. The gene calls are TRBV6-4 and TRBJ2-3, with 7 nucleotides matching TRBD1. Germline CDR1 reads MRHNA; CDR2 reads SNTAGT. The V and J ends lost 5 bases and 2 bases, in that order; junction bases with no gene match: 4. The CDR3 has 14 amino acids. The CDR3 region has the DNA TGTGCCAGCAGTCGGGACAGCATCACAGATACGCAGTATTTT. It specifies CASSRDSITDTQYF.

The chain recombines TRBV24-1 with TRBJ2-3, with D possibly being TRBD2 (5 bases). Trimming took 5 bases from V and 5 from J, leaving 19 bases between them. CDR3 size: 16 residues. Germline CDR1 and CDR2: KGHDR and SFDVKD. CDR3 nucleotide sequence: TGTGCCACCAGTGGCCGAGGGATCGGTGACCAAGATACGCAGTATTTT. Its translation: CATSGRGIGDQDTQYF.

This clonotype has at least ten counts. The rearrangement uses TRBV6-1 and TRBJ2-7, with a possible D match to TRBD2 (6 bases). V was cut by 6 bases and J by 0 bases, with 18 bases left in between. Germline lookup yields CDR1 MNHNS and CDR2 SASEGT. The CDR3 is made up of 16 amino acids. The CDR3 loop reads CASSLLVSGTSYEQYF. The CDR3 region has the DNA TGTGCCAGCAGCCTCCTTGTTAGCGGAACCTCCTACGAGCAGTACTTC.

Details on this clonotype: One junction end does not reproduce the germline sequence, and a read error may be involved. The chain combines TRBV28 with TRBJ2-3; D remains unclear. Germline V gene lookup returns CDR1 MDHEN and CDR2 SYDVKM. This CDR3 has 14 amino acids. The CDR3 is CANSFLQATDTQYF. Here the CDR3 DNA reads TGTGCCAACAGTTTTCTTCAGGCAACAGATACGCAGTATTTT.

The V and J genes are TRBV12-3 or TRBV12-4 and TRBJ2-7; the D is unclear. Between the trimmed V and J ends, which lost 3 bases and 2 bases, there was a span of 11 bases. The CDR3 is 14 amino acids. The CDR3 is CASSLGGAAYEQYF. CDR3 sequence (DNA): TGTGCCAGCAGTTTGGGCGGTGCCGCCTACGAGCAGTACTTC.

A remark on this clonotype: The junction differs from germline at one of its ends, possibly a read error. J is TRBJ2-2 and V is TRBV6-2 or TRBV6-3, with 13 bases fitting TRBD2. Germline loops: CDR1 MNHEY, CDR2 SVGEGT. There are 16 residues in the CDR3. The CDR3 coding sequence is TGCGCCACCTCGGACGGACTAGCGGGAGAGACCTGGGAGCTGTTTTTT. This translates into CATSDGLAGETWELFF.

This clonotype was seen at least ten times. The CDR3 loop reads CASSWGRPDGELFF. The CDR3 region has the DNA TGTGCCAGCAGCTGGGGACGCCCGGACGGGGAGCTGTTTTTT. The chain combines TRBV7-9 with TRBJ2-2; D may be TRBD1 or TRBD2 (5 bases each). The CDR3 extends over 14 amino acids. Deletions cut 4 bases from V and 7 bases from J, with 13 bases between. Germline V gene sequence: CDR1 SEHNR, CDR2 FQNEAQ (reference sequence).

This clonotype was picked up many times. The chain is built from TRBV14 and TRBJ2-2; D unresolved. CDR1 and CDR2 (germline): SGHDN, FVKESK. V shed 0 bases and J shed 3 bases, with 11 bases lying between them. This CDR3 region has 16 residues. The CDR3 DNA sequence: TGTGCCAGCAGCCAAGATAGGAGTTTGGACACCGGGGAGCTGTTTTTT. Protein sequence: CASSQDRSLDTGELFF.

This clonotype was detected ten times or more. The gene calls are TRBV28 and TRBJ1-1; D possibly corresponds to TRBD1 (6 bases). Deletions cut 0 bases from V and 5 bases from J, with 10 bases between. Per the germline V gene, CDR1 is MDHEN and CDR2 is SYDVKM. This CDR3 contains 14 residues. The CDR3 bases are TGTGCCAGCAGTTTATGGGGGGCGAGTACTGAAGCTTTCTTT. It is translated as CASSLWGASTEAFF.

At least ten counts were recorded for this clonotype. V is TRBV7-2 and J is TRBJ2-2; D remains ambiguous. CDR1 is SGHTA and CDR2 is FQGNSA in the germline V gene. The ends were cut back, 0 bases at V and 4 bases at J, with 6 bases in the middle. The CDR3 has 14 amino acids. The CDR3 loop is CASSLAVGTGELFF. CDR3 DNA: TGTGCCAGCAGCTTAGCGGTGGGCACCGGGGAGCTGTTTTTT.

The chain is built from TRBV6-1 and TRBJ2-5; 9 positions agree with TRBD2. There are 16 residues in the CDR3. V trimming: 0 bases; J trimming: 4 bases; junction bases outside the gene matches: 6. Germline CDR1 reads MNHNS; CDR2 reads SASEGT. CDR3: CASSEARLAGIETQYF. DNA of the CDR3: TGTGCCAGCAGTGAAGCCCGTCTAGCGGGAATAGAGACCCAGTACTTC.

Ten or more counts support this clonotype. V and J are TRBV20-1 and TRBJ2-7, with D uncertain. This CDR3 contains 16 residues. Germline values: CDR1 DFQATT, CDR2 SNEGSKA (reference sequence). V was shortened by 3 bases and J by 2 bases, with 20 bases between the two germline ends. The CDR3 region has the DNA TGCAGTGCTAGTTCCCCCTGGGCAGAAGACCCCTACGAGCAGTACTTC. This gives the protein CSASSPWAEDPYEQYF.

This clonotype is labeled as medium-sized. The chain couples TRBV24-1 to TRBJ2-1; 7 positions match TRBD1. J was trimmed by 4 bases and V by 10 bases; bases with no gene match: 6. The CDR3 is 13 amino acids. CDR1 and CDR2 (germline): KGHDR, SFDVKD. CDR3 sequence reads: CATSLGQYNEQFF. CDR3 nucleotides: TGTGCCACTTCTTTGGGACAGTACAATGAGCAGTTCTTC.

The rearrangement joins TRBV30 to TRBJ1-2, with 7 bases that match TRBD1. Germline V gene sequence: CDR1 GTSNPN, CDR2 SVGIG (reference sequence). This CDR3 has 13 amino acids. V shed 4 bases and J 5 bases; nucleotides not matched to a gene: 7. Here the CDR3 reads CAWKPRRGYGYTF. DNA for the CDR3: TGTGCCTGGAAGCCACGCAGGGGGTATGGCTACACCTTC.

Points on this clonotype: One junction end does not reproduce the germline sequence, and a read error may be involved. The chain employs TRBV12-3 or TRBV12-4 and TRBJ2-1, with D unresolved. This CDR3 region has 12 residues. This chain's CDR3 is CASILGQFEQFF. In nucleotides, the CDR3 is TGTGCCAGCATTTTAGGTCAATTTGAGCAGTTCTTC.

The rearrangement links TRBV7-2 to TRBJ1-2; 9 nucleotides line up with TRBD1. The germline V gene encodes CDR1 SGHTA and CDR2 FQGNSA. J lost 6 bases, V lost 1 base, and 3 bases had no gene match. The CDR3 extends over 14 amino acids. In nucleotides, the CDR3 is TGTGCCAGCAGCTTAGTTGGGACAGGGCATGGCTACACCTTC. Encoded protein: CASSLVGTGHGYTF.

This clonotype was seen many times. This rearrangement joins TRBV7-6 to TRBJ1-1; D gene unclear. V lost 7 bases to trimming and J lost 5 bases, with 14 bases between them. CDR1 and CDR2 from the germline V gene are SGHVS and FNYEAQ. The CDR3 runs 13 residues. Here the CDR3 reads CASNVGRKTEAFF. DNA for the CDR3: TGTGCCAGCAACGTCGGGAGGAAAACTGAAGCTTTCTTT. Drawing the rest from reference TRBV7-6 and TRBJ1-1, the complete variable domain is GAGVSQSPRYKVTKRGQDVALRCDPISGHVSLYWYRQALGQGPEFLTYFNYEAQQDKSGLPNDRFSAERPEGSISTLTIQRTEQRDSAMYRCASNVGRKTEAFFGQGTRLTVV.

About this clonotype: One end of the junction does not line up with germline, which may come from a read error. V usage is TRBV7-9 and J usage is TRBJ1-2, with D tentatively TRBD1 (6 bases). Germline-derived CDR1 and CDR2 are SEHNR and FQNEAQ (reference sequence). This CDR3 spans 14 amino acids. This CDR3 reads CASILYRDPYGYTF. The CDR3 bases are TGTGCCAGCATCTTATACAGGGACCCTTATGGCTACACCTTC.

V usage is TRBV6-2 or TRBV6-3 and J usage is TRBJ2-1, with 7 bases that match TRBD2. Trimming took 7 bases from V and 14 from J; bases not matched to a gene: 17. The CDR3 is 14 residues long. The germline V gene encodes CDR1 MNHEY and CDR2 SVGEGT. Here the CDR3 DNA reads TGTGCCAGCACCTACGGCCCTGTGCGGGAGAGGAAGTTCTTC. Translating gives CASTYGPVRERKFF.

This clonotype was detected ten times or more. V and J are TRBV7-6 and TRBJ2-7; 9 positions agree with TRBD1. In germline, CDR1 is SGHVS, CDR2 FNYEAQ. V lost 1 base, J lost 5 bases, and 9 bases stayed unmatched. This CDR3 is 16 amino acids long. The CDR3 loop is CASSLDPPGQGHEQYF. Written as DNA, the CDR3 is TGTGCCAGCAGCTTAGATCCCCCGGGACAGGGCCACGAGCAGTACTTC.

In the case of this clonotype: Given a much more abundant clone one base away, this may be a read error. The chain is built from TRBV11-2 and TRBJ2-1, with 7 positions matching TRBD1. Germline CDR1 SGHAT, CDR2 FQNNGV. Trimming removed 7 bases from V and 6 bases from J; junction bases left unmatched: 12. The CDR3 sequence is 15 residues long. As DNA, the CDR3 is TGTGCCAGCATCGAGACCACCCGGGACAGCAATGAGCAGTTCTTC. It is translated as CASIETTRDSNEQFF.